These 5 T cell receptor beta chains were all obtained from the same sample, sequenced in a study of cytomegalovirus exposure and HLA in healthy donors. PCR primers comprised 60 Vbeta and 13 Jbeta primers. Sequencing was performed with immunoSEQ multiplex PCR; in TCRdb, only in-frame clones are kept and a portion is missing. The sample includes about 180,000 clones, around three quarters of them seen just once. The material sequenced was PBMCs. These receptors all stem from a man aged 40-55 years in good health and CMV-seronegative.

This chain links TRBV4-3 with TRBJ2-2; 10 bases agree with TRBD2. The CDR3 loop spans 15 amino acids. The trim removed 4 bases at V and 7 bases at J, leaving 6 bases unmatched. The V gene's germline CDR1 is LGHNA and CDR2 YSLEER. CDR3 DNA: TGCGCCAGCAGCCTCGAGCGGGGGGGCGGCGGGGAGCTGTTTTTT. This encodes CASSLERGGGGELFF.

This clone has a single count. The chain links TRBV11-2 to TRBJ2-2, with TRBD2 as a possible D gene (5 bases). V was clipped by 1 base and J by 1 base, with 7 bases between them. This CDR3 contains 15 residues. The germline CDR1 and CDR2 sequences are SGHAT and FQNNGV. This chain's CDR3 is CASSLGGKNTGELFF. The CDR3 region has the DNA TGTGCCAGCAGCTTAGGAGGGAAGAACACCGGGGAGCTGTTTTTT.

V is TRBV7-2 and J is TRBJ2-7; a weak D match, TRBD1 (5 bases). This CDR3 is built from 13 residues. V was trimmed by 5 bases and J by 3 bases, leaving 11 bases between them. CDR1 is SGHTA and CDR2 is FQGNSA in the germline V gene. The DNA of the CDR3 is TGTGCCAGCAGCGCCTCAGGGCTCTACGAGCAGTACTTC. This codes for CASSASGLYEQYF.

This clone has only a few counts. The J gene is TRBJ1-2, the V gene TRBV18; TRBD1 aligns across 7 bases. With 0 bases clipped from V and 8 bases from J, the junction kept 6 bases outside the gene matches. Germline CDR1 and CDR2: KGHSH and LQKENI. The CDR3 spans 14 residues. The CDR3 sequence: CASSPPGTEDGYTF. The DNA for the CDR3 is TGTGCCAGCTCACCACCCGGGACAGAGGACGGCTACACCTTC.

This rearrangement joins TRBV11-2 to TRBJ1-1; D might be TRBD1 (5 bases). CDR1 and CDR2 from the germline V gene are SGHAT and FQNNGV. With 5 bases removed from V and 8 bases from J, the gap between germline ends came to 15 bases. The CDR3 length is 13 residues. The CDR3 DNA follows: TGTGCCAGCAGCCACGGGGCGGGACGGGAAGCTTTCTTT. Its protein is CASSHGAGREAFF.